Following are 9 T cell receptor beta chains from one sample sequenced in a study of identifying expanded T cells in peripheral blood. Profiling relied on immunoSEQ multiplex PCR, and the TCRdb table lists in-frame clones only, not all of them. Among 60,000 or so clones listed, about 85% were seen once. What was sequenced was blood. These receptors all come from a person aged 18-69 years in good health.

The sample holds one count of this clone. The chain joins TRBV5-1 to TRBJ1-5, with TRBD1 as a possible D gene (5 bases). The CDR3 is 14 amino acids. The ends were cut back, 0 bases at V and 8 bases at J, with 12 bases in the middle. The germline gives CDR1 SGHRS, CDR2 YFSETQ. CDR3 coding DNA: TGCGCCAGCAGCTTGGGACAGCACGGGGAGCCCCAGCATTTT. Amino acid sequence: CASSLGQHGEPQHF.

V is TRBV29-1 and J is TRBJ2-1; TRBD2 aligns across 8 bases. The CDR3 runs to 15 residues. Per the germline V gene, CDR1 is SQVTM and CDR2 is ANQGSEA. J lost 0 bases, V lost 3 bases, and 4 bases had no gene match. For the CDR3, the DNA is TGCAGCGTTGACGCCGGGGGGGCCTCCTACAATGAGCAGTTCTTC. As protein: CSVDAGGASYNEQFF.

The chain combines TRBV30 with TRBJ2-3; D gene unclear. V was cut by 2 bases and J by 4 bases, with 4 bases left in between. The germline V gene encodes CDR1 GTSNPN and CDR2 SVGIG (reference sequence). The CDR3 length is 11 residues. For the CDR3, the DNA is TGTGCCTGGAGTAGATCAGATACGCAGTATTTT. Encoded protein: CAWSRSDTQYF.

The chain couples TRBV2 to TRBJ2-4; TRBD2 matches 8 bases. The CDR3 consists of 16 residues. V was pared by 2 bases and J by 0 bases, with 3 bases of the junction left unmatched. Germline values: CDR1 SNHLY, CDR2 FYNNEI. CDR3 in amino acids: CASSELSGGAKNIQYF. DNA for the CDR3: TGTGCCAGCAGTGAACTAAGCGGGGGAGCCAAAAACATTCAGTACTTC. The variable domain in full, completed from reference TRBV2 and TRBJ2-4, reads EPEVTQTPSHQVTQMGQEVILRCVPISNHLYFYWYRQILGQKVEFLVSFYNNEISEKSEIFDDQFSVERPDGSNFTLKIRSTKLEDSAMYFCASSELSGGAKNIQYFGAGTRLSVL.

V and J are TRBV28 and TRBJ2-3; D possibly corresponds to TRBD2 (5 bases). V lost 1 base, J lost 12 bases, and 14 bases lay in between. The CDR3 loop spans 13 amino acids. The germline V gene has CDR1 MDHEN and CDR2 SYDVKM. Written as DNA, the CDR3 is TGTGCCAGCAGTTTATTTGCCCCGGGATACCAGTATTTT. Amino acid sequence: CASSLFAPGYQYF.

The V gene is TRBV5-1, the J gene TRBJ1-3; D gene uncertain. Germline values: CDR1 SGHRS, CDR2 YFSETQ. This CDR3 region has 13 residues. The germline V and J ends were trimmed by 5 bases and 1 base, with 7 bases remaining between them. The CDR3 sequence is CASRRVSGNTIYF. In nucleotides, the CDR3 is TGCGCCAGCAGAAGGGTATCTGGAAACACCATATATTTT.

CDR3 nucleotides: TGTGCCAGCAGCGTAGTTACAGGGCCAGCGAATGAAAAACTGTTTTTT. It specifies CASSVVTGPANEKLFF. The rearrangement uses TRBV11-2 and TRBJ1-4, with TRBD1 as a possible D gene (6 bases). Germline V gene data show CDR1 as SGHAT and CDR2 as FQNNGV. The CDR3 is 16 residues long. The V end was cut by 5 bases, the J end by 5 bases, with 18 bases between.

The genes are TRBV11-1 and TRBJ1-4; D gene uncertain. CDR3 length: 13 amino acids. Germline CDR1 and CDR2: SGHAT and FQDESV (reference sequence). Trimming shortened V by 4 bases and J by 2 bases, and 5 bases separated the two germline ends. The CDR3 region has the DNA TGTGCCAGCAGCTCCGGGACTAATGAAAAACTGTTTTTT. It specifies CASSSGTNEKLFF.

V and J are TRBV7-6 and TRBJ2-7; 10 bases are shared with TRBD2. The germline CDR1 and CDR2 sequences are SGHVS and FNYEAQ. The CDR3 is 15 residues long. Losses at the gene ends were 1 base for V and 3 bases for J; bases not matched to a gene: 3. The CDR3 here is CASSLEASGSYEQYF. The CDR3 bases are TGTGCCAGCAGCTTAGAGGCTAGCGGGAGCTACGAGCAGTACTTC.